Each of the 8 T cell receptor beta chains below was sequenced from the same sample in a study of tumor-infiltrating lymphocytes in glioblastoma multiforme. Three nested ARM-PCR rounds with V-beta and C-beta primers built TCRB libraries. TCRdb analysed the multiplex PCR reads with MiXCR anew, one entry per CDR3 protein. The data hold thousands of distinct CDR3 sequences, with roughly 69% observed a single time. The sample was brain tumor tissue. Source of these receptors: a male donor with glioblastoma.

Turning to this clonotype: A much larger clonotype is one base distant, so this may be a read error. This chain connects TRBV11-1 to TRBJ2-3; TRBD2 is a possible D gene (6 bases). CDR3 length equals 16 residues. Germline CDR1 and CDR2: SGHAT and FQDESV (reference sequence). CDR3 residues: CASSSFGGGVSDTRYF. For the CDR3, the DNA is TGTGCCAGCAGCTCGTTTGGTGGAGGGGTCTCAGATACGCGGTATTTT. Full variable domain (rest looked up from reference TRBV11-1 and TRBJ2-3): EAEVAQSPRYKITEKSQAVAFWCDPISGHATLYWYRQILGQGPELLVQFQDESVVDDSQLPKDRFSAERLKGVDSTLKIQPAELGDSAMYLCASSSFGGGVSDTRYFGPGTRLTVL.

V gene TRBV10-3 combines with J gene TRBJ2-7, with TRBD1 identical over 8 bases. CDR1 is ENHRY and CDR2 is SYGVKD in the germline V gene. This CDR3 is built from 15 residues. The V segment lost 4 bases and the J segment 1 base; nucleotides outside the gene matches: 6. CDR3 nucleotide sequence: TGTGCCATCAGTGGGAATGACAGGGGATCCTACGAGCAGTACTTC. This translates into CAISGNDRGSYEQYF.

Turning to this clonotype: Without the conserved terminal phenylalanine or tryptophan, this CDR3 likely stems from a read error. The DNA is left out, because the CDR3 cannot be placed on it with certainty; the CDR3 is given as TCRdb lists it. The chain employs TRBV11-2 and TRBJ2-1; the table's D gene call, TRBD2, was not cross checked with the DNA. From germline, CDR1 is SGHAT and CDR2 FQNNGV. The CDR3 is 13 amino acids long, termini counted. The chain's CDR3 is CASSLGRGSEHFI.

The CDR3 region is CASSERQGAYGYTF. CDR3 coding DNA: TGTGCCAGCAGCGAACGACAGGGGGCCTATGGCTACACCTTC. The rearrangement links TRBV11-2 to TRBJ1-2; 10 nucleotides match TRBD1. V dropped 5 bases and J dropped 4; count of bases not matched to a gene: 4. The germline V gene encodes CDR1 SGHAT and CDR2 FQNNGV. There are 14 residues in the CDR3.

V usage is TRBV11-3 and J usage is TRBJ1-2, with TRBD1 matching over 9 bases. V lost 9 bases and J lost 7; bases outside the gene matches: 12. Germline V gene lookup returns CDR1 SGHNT and CDR2 YENEEA. This CDR3 region has 14 residues. CDR3 sequence reads: CASSPRQGVGGYTF. CDR3 DNA sequence: TGTGCCAGTAGCCCTCGACAGGGGGTCGGTGGCTACACCTTC.

Comments on this clonotype: Germline and junction disagree at one end, which may indicate a read error. The chain recombines TRBV5-4 with TRBJ2-4; D gene unclear. CDR1 is SGHNT and CDR2 is YYREEE in the germline V gene (reference sequence). This CDR3 is built from 14 residues. DNA of the CDR3: TGTGCCAACAGCTTTTGGACGGACGAAAACATTCAGTACTTC. It codes for CANSFWTDENIQYF. Supplemented by reference TRBV5-4 and TRBJ2-4, the full variable domain reads ETGVTQSPTHLIKTRGQQVTLRCSSQSGHNTVSWYQQALGQGPQFIFQYYREEENGRGNFPPRFSGLQFPNYSSELNVNALELDDSALYLCANSFWTDENIQYFGAGTRLSVL.

In its sample, this clonotype was seen a few times. The chain combines TRBV4-1 with TRBJ1-1; D is uncertain. CDR1 and CDR2 from the germline V gene are MGHRA and YSYEKL. V lost 0 bases, J lost 2 bases, and 19 bases lay in between. The CDR3 is 18 amino acids. CDR3 sequence (DNA): TGCGCCAGCAGCCAAGATACCTCCCCAGCCGGGCCAAACACTGAAGCTTTCTTT. Translated, it gives CASSQDTSPAGPNTEAFF.

This chain uses TRBV6-1 with TRBJ1-1; possible D gene TRBD1, 5 bases. V was clipped by 10 bases and J by 2 bases, with 17 bases between them. The V gene's germline CDR1 is MNHNS and CDR2 SASEGT. This CDR3 is 14 amino acids long. The CDR3 region is CATSPRGENTEAFF. As DNA, the CDR3 is TGTGCCACATCGCCTCGAGGGGAAAACACTGAAGCTTTCTTT.